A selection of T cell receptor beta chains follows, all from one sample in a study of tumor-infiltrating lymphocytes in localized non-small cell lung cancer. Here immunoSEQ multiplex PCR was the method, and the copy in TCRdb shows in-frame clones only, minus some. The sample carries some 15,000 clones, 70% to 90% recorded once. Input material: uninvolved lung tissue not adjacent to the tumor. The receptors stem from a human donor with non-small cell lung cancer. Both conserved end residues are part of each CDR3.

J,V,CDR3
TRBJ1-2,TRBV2,CASSEQGGNYGYTF
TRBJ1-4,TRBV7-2,CASSQGEKLFF
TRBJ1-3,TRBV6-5,CASRNRDISGNTIYF
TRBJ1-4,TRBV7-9,CASSLEGLDNEKLFF
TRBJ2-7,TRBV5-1,CASSLASGTGGPEQYF
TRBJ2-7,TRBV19,CASSMGLAGPYEQYF
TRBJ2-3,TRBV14,CASSQGFQGGTQYF
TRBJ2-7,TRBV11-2,CASSPLYSYEQYF
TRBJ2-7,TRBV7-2,CASSPRTSNPYEQYF
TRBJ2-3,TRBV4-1,CASSQDILAGASTDTQYF
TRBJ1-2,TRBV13,CASTTGNRGSNGYTF
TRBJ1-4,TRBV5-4,CASSSEDREPNEKLFF
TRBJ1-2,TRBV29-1,CSVVGAGTGGDNYGYTF
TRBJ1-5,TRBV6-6,CASSLGGGRQPQHF
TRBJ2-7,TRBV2,CASSAYPGQGAEQYF
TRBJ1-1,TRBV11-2,CASTPEWGRTEAFF
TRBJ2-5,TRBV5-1,CASSLQAQETQYF
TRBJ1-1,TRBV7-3,CASSSQGPVTEAFF
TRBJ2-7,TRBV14,CASSLTGILGEQYF
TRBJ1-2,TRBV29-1,CSVERSLGNYGYTF
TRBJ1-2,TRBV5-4,CASSFTEGYGYTF
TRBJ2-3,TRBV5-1,CASSAGGPEDTQYF
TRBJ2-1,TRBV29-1,CSVEDDRGSRYEQFF
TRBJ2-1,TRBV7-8,CASSLVPRAGGPGNEQFF
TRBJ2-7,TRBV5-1,CASSLAFTGLGQYF
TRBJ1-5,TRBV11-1,CASSETIDQPQHF
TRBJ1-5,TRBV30,CAWRSGGWEPQHF
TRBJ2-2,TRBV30,CAFTTLPGQGRGKLFF
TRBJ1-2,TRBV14,CASSQGRYGYTF
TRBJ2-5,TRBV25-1,CASSGHLGEGSETQYF
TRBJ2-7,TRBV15,CATSSTRGEYSYEQYF
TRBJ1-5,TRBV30,CAWSMPGGFQPQHF
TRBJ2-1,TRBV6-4,CASSDSILGLAGPNNEQFF
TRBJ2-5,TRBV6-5,CASRSTGGGSESQYF
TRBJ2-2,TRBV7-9,CASSWGQSTGELFF
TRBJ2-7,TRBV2,CASSVDGYEQYF
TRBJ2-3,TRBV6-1,CASRGSGLDTQYF
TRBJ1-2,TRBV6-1,CASSEDRVGGYTF
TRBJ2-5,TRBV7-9,CASSLDTLQETQYF
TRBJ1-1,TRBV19,CASRRQGNTEAFF
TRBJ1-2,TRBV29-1,CSVEWGGGLDWYGYTF
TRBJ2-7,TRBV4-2,CASSQASPSNNEQYF
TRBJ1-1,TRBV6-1,CAAAGRGSTEAFF
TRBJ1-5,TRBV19,CASSMGAGTINQPQHF
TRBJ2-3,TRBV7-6,CASSLGDRAGPDTQYF
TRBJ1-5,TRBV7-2,CASSWGEVSSPQHF